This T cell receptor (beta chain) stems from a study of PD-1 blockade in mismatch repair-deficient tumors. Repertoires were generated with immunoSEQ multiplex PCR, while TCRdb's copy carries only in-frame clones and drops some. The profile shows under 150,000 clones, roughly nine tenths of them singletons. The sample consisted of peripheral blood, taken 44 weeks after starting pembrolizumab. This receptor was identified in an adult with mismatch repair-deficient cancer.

The CDR3 coding sequence is TGTGCCAGCAGTGAATACGGGGGACAGAACACTGAAGCTTTCTTT. This translates into CASSEYGGQNTEAFF. The rearrangement links TRBV25-1 to TRBJ1-1; D is possibly TRBD1 (6 bases). V gave up 0 bases and J gave up 1 base, with 9 bases separating them. Germline-derived CDR1 and CDR2 are MGHDK and SYGVNS. This CDR3 is 15 amino acids long.